This T cell receptor beta chain was retrieved from a study of blood T cells in healthy people across ages. Study results and caveats: As naive T cell percentage varied, TCR beta diversity correlated strongly with it. Per-million-T-cell TCR beta diversity fell roughly linearly with age. Greater diversity and more naive CD4+ cells were seen in long-lived donors than in aged donors.

A note on this clonotype: Antigen specificity is unknown.

Primed by a sample-barcoded 5' primer and a J-beta primer mix, a second PCR proceeded for 7 to 11 cycles. TCRdb re-called the 5' RACE reads through MiXCR, storing one row per CDR3 protein. This sample has over a million distinct CDR3 sequences, with more than 40% found just once. The CDR3 is 15 residues long. From germline, CDR1 is SGDLS and CDR2 YYNGEE. Trimming removed 0 bases from V and 8 bases from J, with 15 bases in between. The sequence derives from a woman in her sixties or seventies in good health. The sequenced material came from blood. The V call is TRBV9, the J call TRBJ2-1, with D tentatively TRBD2 (6 bases). The CDR3 region is CASSVAALASDEQFF. CDR3 nucleotides: TGTGCCAGCAGCGTAGCTGCCCTAGCGAGCGATGAGCAGTTCTTC.